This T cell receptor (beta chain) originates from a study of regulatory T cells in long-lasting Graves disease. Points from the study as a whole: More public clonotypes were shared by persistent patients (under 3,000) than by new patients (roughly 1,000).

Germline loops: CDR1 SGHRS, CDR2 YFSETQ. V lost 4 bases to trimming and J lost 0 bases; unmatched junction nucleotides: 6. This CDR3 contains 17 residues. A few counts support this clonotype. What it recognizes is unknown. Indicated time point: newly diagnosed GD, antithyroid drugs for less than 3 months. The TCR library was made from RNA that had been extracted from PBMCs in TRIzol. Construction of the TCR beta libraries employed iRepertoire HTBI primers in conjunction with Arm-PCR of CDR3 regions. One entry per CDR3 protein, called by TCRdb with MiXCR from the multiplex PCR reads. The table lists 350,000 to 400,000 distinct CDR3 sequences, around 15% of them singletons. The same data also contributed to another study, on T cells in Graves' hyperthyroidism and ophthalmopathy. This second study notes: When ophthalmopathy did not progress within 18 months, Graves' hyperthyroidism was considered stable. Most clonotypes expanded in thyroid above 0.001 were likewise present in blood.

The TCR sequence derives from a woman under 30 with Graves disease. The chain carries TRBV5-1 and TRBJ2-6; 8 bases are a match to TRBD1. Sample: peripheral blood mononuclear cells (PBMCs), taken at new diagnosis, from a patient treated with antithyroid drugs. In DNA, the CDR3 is TGCGCCAGCAGCCCCGGGACAGGCTACTCTGGGGCCAACGTCCTGACTTTC. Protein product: CASSPGTGYSGANVLTF. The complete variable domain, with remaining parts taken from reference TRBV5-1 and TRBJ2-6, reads KAGVTQTPRYLIKTRGQQVTLSCSPISGHRSVSWYQQTPGQGLQFLFEYFSETQRNKGNFPGRFSGRQFSNSRSEMNVSTLELGDSALYLCASSPGTGYSGANVLTFGAGSRLTVL.